This T cell receptor (beta chain) was sequenced during a study of blood T cell repertoires in COVID-19 (dated by TCRdb to the early 2020s). In terms of the full investigation: Samples covering the acute and convalescent phases of COVID-19 were provided by collaborators in the United States, Italy and Spain. The prospective study material was composed of cDNA or gDNA derived from T cells, B-cell-depleted T cells, or PBMCs. Subjects who had been exposed to COVID-19, were actively infected with it, or had recovered from it provided the deeply sampled blood TCRbeta repertoires that made up the dataset. The repertoires were made available in a free public database intended to serve as a resource for research on the immune response to SARS-CoV-2. The samples were drawn from the first 160 participants of the ongoing ImmuneRACE study and from 1,254 subjects provided by 6 global collaborators. The sample metadata nearly always contained a de-identified subject ID, COVID-19 status, age in years and sex. Where HLA class I and class II types were available, the types were taken from metadata supplied by the sample provider, not from assay-based typing.

Based on the germline V gene, the CDR1 and CDR2 sequences are MDHEN and SYDVKM. Trimming removed 1 base from V and 1 base from J, leaving 7 bases between the germline ends. The CDR3 numbers 14 residues from cysteine through phenylalanine. Of the read, only the CDR3 DNA is kept; its 42 bases are in frame from base 1. At one collaborating source in Seattle, patients were enrolled during active infection and were followed longitudinally through the course of disease. Whole blood was collected in K2EDTA tubes by collaborating institutions according to the institutions' own protocols. Collaborator samples were shipped for TCRbeta analysis as frozen whole blood, isolated PBMCs, or DNA extracted from either sample type. Details on this clone: What this receptor recognizes is not known. Per-nucleotide qualities are absent, and no much larger clonotype sits a single base away.

TCRbeta CDR3 regions were amplified from genomic DNA by means of the immunoSEQ Assay, a bias-controlled multiplex PCR. For the original study's pipeline: Nucleated cell counts per sample were estimated from amplification of reference gene primers within the assay. Sequence reads were collapsed and filtered to measure the absolute abundance of every unique TCRbeta CDR3 rearrangement. For each sample, productive Simpson clonality was calculated by taking the square root of Simpson's diversity index across productive rearrangements. The table comes from immuneACCESS by way of TCRdb, which keeps in-frame sequences with V and J called. Part of the clones is missing from these tables; in studies checked, under half for an unresolved V gene and the rest for unknown reasons. V and J calls and clone size are those listed in that table; D and trimming were worked out from the DNA. The sample records roughly 120,000 clones, roughly 90% of which are singletons. Clones ranked in the top ten supply about 1.9% of the sample.

Summary of the overall study and its limitations: How much clinical and demographic metadata was included differed by source and by participant, and the metadata was provided uncurated.

The chain was built from TRBV28 and TRBJ2-5; the D gene assignment is ambiguous. The clonotype was recovered from a man aged 45 to 65 with COVID-19, enrolled during active disease. What was sequenced was peripheral blood. The DNA is as follows: TGTGCCAGCAGTTTATTAACACCCCAAGAGACCCAGTACTTC. Its protein product is CASSLLTPQETQYF.